This T cell receptor (beta chain) was recovered during a study of vaccination and CD4 T cells after COVID-19. Cultured CD4+ T-cell DNA underwent Oncomine TCR Beta short-read sequencing. TCRdb reprocessed the PCR reads with MiXCR, giving one entry per CDR3 protein. The data show around 21,000 distinct CDR3 sequences, roughly three fifths seen once. The CDR3 sequence is 16 residues long. V was pared by 1 base and J by 4 bases, with 14 bases between. CDR1 and CDR2 from the germline V gene are SEHNR and FQNEAQ (reference sequence). Treatment described: approximately 10-day PBMC culture with coronavirus spike peptide pools or control peptides (ViraFEST assay). As concerns this clonotype: Antigen: not known.

The source was CD4+ T cells from blood, cultured in vitro, collected after SARS-CoV-2 vaccination. This clonotype was sampled from a human donor who had recovered from COVID-19. This chain joins TRBV7-9 and TRBJ2-1, with D possibly called TRBD1 or TRBD2 (6 bases each). The CDR3 nucleotides are TGTGCCAGCAGCTTAGTGTTCGGAGGGGGATACAATGAGCAGTTCTTC. Its protein is CASSLVFGGGYNEQFF.